These 32 T cell receptor beta chains came from one sample sequenced in a study of T cell changes during pregnancy in multiple sclerosis. Profiling relied on immunoSEQ multiplex PCR, and the TCRdb table lists in-frame clones only, not all of them. The sample yields 99,000 or so clones, approximately 93% seen once. The sequencing here drew on peripheral blood, taken after pregnancy. Receptors originate from a female donor with multiple sclerosis, enrolled in a pregnancy study.

This clone was picked up a small number of times. The chain links TRBV27 to TRBJ2-7, with 14 bases lining up with TRBD2. From germline, CDR1 is MNHEY and CDR2 SMNVEV (reference sequence). The CDR3 is 15 amino acids. Germline trimming cut 3 bases from V and 3 bases from J; bases unmatched to any gene: 1. CDR3 region: CASSFGTSGSYEQYF. The CDR3 nucleotides read TGTGCCAGCAGTTTCGGGACTAGCGGGAGCTACGAGCAGTACTTC.

The CDR3 here is CASSSDFLAGGEQYF. In DNA, the CDR3 is TGTGCCAGCAGCTCGGACTTCCTAGCGGGAGGCGAGCAGTACTTC. The chain combines TRBV5-8 with TRBJ2-7; TRBD2 matches at 11 bases. The V and J ends lost 3 bases and 6 bases, in that order; junction bases with no gene match: 8. CDR1 is SGHTS, CDR2 YDEGEE, per germline. This CDR3 is built from 15 residues.

The chain joins TRBV4-1 to TRBJ2-1; TRBD2 matches 10 bases. The CDR3 spans 17 residues. With 6 bases clipped from V and 2 bases from J, the junction kept 10 bases outside the gene matches. Germline values: CDR1 MGHRA, CDR2 YSYEKL. The CDR3 DNA sequence: TGCGCCAGCAGAGCGACTAGCGGGCGAATAACCTACAATGAGCAGTTCTTC. This translates into CASRATSGRITYNEQFF.

The chain employs TRBV19 and TRBJ2-2; a possible D gene is TRBD1 (6 bases). Trimming removed 3 bases at V and 6 bases at J, with 17 bases between. Germline lookup yields CDR1 LNHDA and CDR2 SQIVND (reference sequence). This CDR3 has 16 residues. CDR3 sequence: CASSILGGPSPGELFF. In DNA form, the CDR3 reads TGTGCCAGTAGTATTCTTGGGGGCCCATCACCCGGGGAGCTGTTTTTT.

The chain uses TRBV5-1 and TRBJ1-5, with TRBD1 matching 8 bases. Germline loops: CDR1 SGHRS, CDR2 YFSETQ. This CDR3 is 17 amino acids long. The V segment lost 2 bases and the J segment 4 bases; nucleotides outside the gene matches: 11. CDR3 in amino acids: CASSLLLRGHRNQPQHF. The CDR3 coding sequence is TGCGCCAGCAGCTTACTACTCAGGGGGCATAGAAATCAGCCCCAGCATTTT.

The V and J genes are TRBV4-1 and TRBJ2-1, with 9 bases identical to TRBD2. V lost 5 bases and J lost 3; bases outside the gene matches: 8. This CDR3 region has 16 residues. CDR1 MGHRA and CDR2 YSYEKL come from the germline V gene. The CDR3 DNA follows: TGCGCCAGCAGCTCCCACCTAGCGGGAAGCTACAATGAGCAGTTCTTC. This translates into CASSSHLAGSYNEQFF.

The chain carries TRBV9 and TRBJ1-3; no firm D call. V lost 7 bases and J 4 bases, leaving 3 bases between the germline ends. Germline V CDR1 and CDR2: SGDLS, YYNGEE. The CDR3 spans 10 residues. CDR3 DNA: TGTGCCAGCTCGGGAAACACCATATATTTT. This gives the protein CASSGNTIYF.

The chain is built from TRBV7-3 and TRBJ2-1, with 9 positions matching TRBD1. The length of the CDR3 is 15 residues. V gave up 4 bases and J gave up 8 bases; unmatched junction bases: 9. Germline CDR1 reads SGHTA; CDR2 reads FQGTGA. The CDR3 is CASSSGQGPRDEQFF. In nucleotides, the CDR3 is TGTGCCAGCAGCTCCGGACAGGGGCCTCGGGATGAGCAGTTCTTC.

The V and J genes are TRBV7-3 and TRBJ2-1; 8 nucleotides match TRBD2. Trimming cost V 6 bases and J 9 bases; bases outside gene matches: 7. The germline V gene encodes CDR1 SGHTA and CDR2 FQGTGA. CDR3 length: 13 residues. Here the CDR3 reads CASSTSAGGEQFF. The CDR3 coding sequence is TGTGCCAGCAGTACCAGCGCGGGGGGTGAGCAGTTCTTC.

The chain carries TRBV10-3 and TRBJ2-7, with D unclear. Germline V gene sequence: CDR1 ENHRY, CDR2 SYGVKD. Trimming took off 0 bases at V and 6 bases at J, with 9 bases between the two ends. The length of the CDR3 is 13 residues. The CDR3 loop reads CAISESRSGEQYF. CDR3 DNA sequence: TGTGCCATCAGTGAGTCAAGGAGTGGCGAGCAGTACTTC.

This chain joins TRBV5-1 and TRBJ1-6, with D possibly TRBD1 on 5 matching bases. Trimming took 2 bases from V and 5 from J, leaving 8 bases between them. CDR1 and CDR2 from the germline V gene are SGHRS and YFSETQ. The CDR3 runs to 14 residues. The CDR3 nucleotides read TGCGCCAGCAGCTTCGGGACTCATAATTCACCCCTCCACTTT. It specifies CASSFGTHNSPLHF. The complete variable domain, with remaining parts taken from reference TRBV5-1 and TRBJ1-6, reads KAGVTQTPRYLIKTRGQQVTLSCSPISGHRSVSWYQQTPGQGLQFLFEYFSETQRNKGNFPGRFSGRQFSNSRSEMNVSTLELGDSALYLCASSFGTHNSPLHFGNGTRLTVT.

The chain links TRBV27 to TRBJ2-7, with TRBD2 matching over 11 bases. The germline V gene encodes CDR1 MNHEY and CDR2 SMNVEV (reference sequence). The V gene end was trimmed by 0 bases and the J gene end by 3 bases; junction bases not matched to a gene: 19. This CDR3 comprises 21 residues. CDR3 protein: CASSLSGGLAGGLRGHYEQYF. CDR3 nucleotides: TGTGCCAGCAGTTTATCGGGCGGCCTAGCGGGAGGTCTCCGGGGCCACTACGAGCAGTACTTC.

The gene calls are TRBV5-1 and TRBJ2-1; D not resolved. This CDR3 is built from 12 residues. Germline V gives CDR1 SGHRS, CDR2 YFSETQ. V lost 4 bases to trimming and J lost 8 bases, with 10 bases between them. The CDR3 protein is CASSPEVDEQFF. CDR3 nucleotides: TGCGCCAGCAGCCCAGAAGTGGATGAGCAGTTCTTC.

In DNA form, the CDR3 reads TGCAGCGTGGGGCTGAGCGTGCTAAAGACCCAGTACTTC. Translating it yields CSVGLSVLKTQYF. V usage is TRBV29-1 and J usage is TRBJ2-5, with D possibly matching TRBD1 (5 bases). Germline CDR1 is SQVTM and CDR2 is ANQGSEA. V lost 6 bases and J lost 6, with 17 bases in between. This CDR3 region has 13 residues.

V gene TRBV2 combines with J gene TRBJ2-7; 8 nucleotides align to TRBD2. This CDR3 contains 14 residues. The J segment lost 9 bases and the V segment lost 8 bases, leaving 15 bases of the junction unmatched. Germline V gives CDR1 SNHLY, CDR2 FYNNEI. In nucleotides, the CDR3 is TGTGCCAGCCGGCCGACTGGGACTAGAGGCCGGCAGTACTTC. The encoded protein is CASRPTGTRGRQYF.

The chain combines TRBV15 with TRBJ2-1; TRBD2 aligns across 7 bases. The V segment lost 0 bases and the J segment 4 bases; nucleotides outside the gene matches: 9. This CDR3 spans 17 amino acids. The germline V gene has CDR1 LNHNV and CDR2 YYDKDF (reference sequence). The CDR3 sequence: CATSRDLGSGSYNEQFF. Here the CDR3 DNA reads TGTGCCACCAGCAGAGATCTGGGTAGCGGGTCGTACAATGAGCAGTTCTTC.

V gene TRBV4-3 combines with J gene TRBJ2-1, with 7 bases matching TRBD1. The CDR3 is 16 residues long. Germline CDR1 is LGHNA and CDR2 is YSLEER. The J segment lost 4 bases and the V segment lost 0 bases, leaving 6 bases of the junction unmatched. The CDR3 bases are TGCGCCAGCAGCCAAGAGATAGGACAGGTTTACAATGAGCAGTTCTTC. It codes for CASSQEIGQVYNEQFF.

This clone was picked up one time. This chain links TRBV5-1 with TRBJ1-3; 9 nucleotides align to TRBD1. Germline V CDR1 and CDR2: SGHRS, YFSETQ. This CDR3 region has 14 residues. The ends lost 4 bases at V and 8 bases at J; junction bases unmatched: 7. CDR3 protein: CASSHGQGTDTIYF. CDR3 DNA: TGCGCCAGCAGCCATGGACAGGGGACGGACACCATATATTTT.

V is TRBV23-1 and J is TRBJ2-2; weak D call: TRBD1 (7 bases). TRBV23-1 is an ORF, and what it does is uncertain. The CDR3 is 17 residues long. V was clipped by 3 bases and J by 0 bases, with 14 bases between them. The CDR3 nucleotides read TGCGCCAGCAGTCAGTTGGGACAGCGGGCGAACACCGGGGAGCTGTTTTTT. Its translation: CASSQLGQRANTGELFF.

The chain employs TRBV5-1 and TRBJ2-7; TRBD2 matches at 9 bases. The CDR3 is made up of 15 amino acids. Germline V gene data show CDR1 as SGHRS and CDR2 as YFSETQ. The junction had 3 bases not matched to a gene; V was cut back by 0 bases and J by 2 bases. The CDR3 DNA reads as TGCGCCAGCAGCTTGGTAATAGCGGGGGCCTACGAGCAGTACTTC. This encodes CASSLVIAGAYEQYF.

The chain recombines TRBV6-5 with TRBJ2-2; D is possibly TRBD2 (6 bases). The CDR3 spans 12 residues. V lost 10 bases, J lost 6 bases, and 12 bases lay in between. Germline V gives CDR1 MNHEY, CDR2 SVGAGI. CDR3 region: CATVGGPGELFF. The CDR3 DNA sequence: TGTGCCACTGTGGGGGGACCCGGGGAGCTGTTTTTT.

The V gene is TRBV13, the J gene TRBJ2-1, with D hard to call. Trimming took off 1 base at V and 5 bases at J, with 6 bases between the two ends. Germline-derived CDR1 and CDR2 are PRHDT and FYEKMQ (reference sequence). There are 13 residues in the CDR3. This chain's CDR3 is CASSLVPNNEQFF. The CDR3 nucleotides read TGTGCCAGCAGCTTAGTACCTAACAATGAGCAGTTCTTC.

The V and J genes are TRBV7-9 and TRBJ2-7; 8 nucleotides align to TRBD2. Looked up from germline, CDR1 is SEHNR and CDR2 is FQNEAQ (reference sequence). V was clipped by 1 base and J by 6 bases; unmatched bases: 2. CDR3 size: 13 residues. In nucleotides, the CDR3 is TGTGCCAGCAGCTTAGTTGCGGGGGGCGAGCAGTACTTC. Translation gives CASSLVAGGEQYF.

The genes are TRBV21-1 and TRBJ1-4. TRBV21-1 is labeled a pseudogene. The CDR3 length is 15 residues. DNA for the CDR3: TGTGCCAACCAGGAGGACGGAGCAACTAATGAAAAACTGTTTTTT. Its protein product is CANQEDGATNEKLFF.

The CDR3 sequence is CASSGWGGNYGYTF. The CDR3 DNA is TGTGCCAGCAGCGGGTGGGGAGGGAACTATGGCTACACCTTC. The chain combines TRBV5-4 with TRBJ1-2; D gene unclear. Between the trimmed V and J ends, which lost 4 bases and 2 bases, there was a span of 12 bases. Germline V gives CDR1 SGHNT, CDR2 YYREEE (reference sequence). This CDR3 is 14 amino acids long.

The chain joins TRBV5-1 to TRBJ2-7; 10 positions agree with TRBD1. Trimming cost V 4 bases and J 6 bases; bases outside gene matches: 7. Per germline, CDR1 SGHRS and CDR2 YFSETQ. The CDR3 is made up of 14 amino acids. The CDR3 sequence is CASSREGTGAEQYF. CDR3 bases: TGCGCCAGCAGCCGGGAGGGGACAGGGGCCGAGCAGTACTTC.

The chain has TRBV19 and TRBJ1-5; 7 nucleotides line up with TRBD1. The germline gives CDR1 LNHDA, CDR2 SQIVND (reference sequence). The junction had 12 bases not matched to a gene; V was cut back by 6 bases and J by 7 bases. The CDR3 consists of 15 residues. This CDR3 is CASSQIPRGDQPQHF. The DNA of the CDR3 is TGTGCCAGTAGCCAGATACCCAGGGGGGACCAGCCCCAGCATTTT.

This chain connects TRBV11-2 to TRBJ2-2; tentative D call: TRBD1 (6 bases). The CDR3 runs to 13 residues. Deletions cut 6 bases from V and 5 bases from J, with 10 bases between. CDR1 SGHAT and CDR2 FQNNGV come from the germline V gene. Written as DNA, the CDR3 is TGTGCCAGCAGTTCTACAGGGACCGGGGAGCTGTTTTTT. Its protein product is CASSSTGTGELFF.

V is TRBV2 and J is TRBJ2-1; TRBD2 matches 7 bases. This CDR3 spans 14 amino acids. V trimming: 4 bases; J trimming: 9 bases; junction bases outside the gene matches: 9. Per the germline V gene, CDR1 is SNHLY and CDR2 is FYNNEI. CDR3 protein: CASSVEAGRVEQFF. CDR3 nucleotide sequence: TGTGCCAGCAGTGTTGAAGCGGGAAGGGTTGAGCAGTTCTTC.

The chain is built from TRBV5-1 and TRBJ2-2, with 7 bases aligning to TRBD1. CDR3 length: 15 amino acids. Germline V CDR1 and CDR2: SGHRS, YFSETQ. The ends lost 4 bases at V and 4 bases at J; junction bases unmatched: 7. The CDR3 loop is CASSLRQGSTGELFF. The DNA of the CDR3 is TGCGCCAGCAGCCTGAGACAGGGAAGCACCGGGGAGCTGTTTTTT.

J is TRBJ2-6 and V is TRBV6-1, with 7 bases that match TRBD2. With V trimmed by 4 bases and J by 6 bases, 9 bases remained unmatched. CDR1 is MNHNS and CDR2 is SASEGT in the germline V gene. The length of the CDR3 is 16 residues. The DNA of the CDR3 is TGTGCCAGCAGTGTGAGCGGGATTCCTGAGGCCAACGTCCTGACTTTC. This sequence encodes CASSVSGIPEANVLTF.

The chain links TRBV27 to TRBJ1-3; a weak D match, TRBD1 (5 bases). V lost 10 bases and J 3 bases, leaving 13 bases between the germline ends. The CDR3 extends over 13 amino acids. Germline V CDR1 and CDR2: MNHEY, SMNVEV (reference sequence). DNA for the CDR3: TGTGCCACCTCCGGGGGGGATGGAAACACCATATATTTT. Residues: CATSGGDGNTIYF.